This passage covers 16 T cell receptor beta chains from one sample sequenced in a study of T-cell reconstitution after alpha-beta-depleted transplantation in children. Construction of the TCRbeta library involved unique molecular identifiers. TCRdb analysed the PCR reads with MiXCR anew, one entry per CDR3 protein. The sample has roughly 500,000 distinct CDR3 sequences; 15% to 20% are singletons. The sample was PBMCs from the stem cell graft donor, taken from the stem cell graft. Receptors originate from a human donor who donated a stem cell graft to a child with acute lymphoblastic leukemia.

The chain uses TRBV19 and TRBJ1-1, with 9 bases aligning to TRBD1. Trimming cost V 5 bases and J 3 bases; bases outside gene matches: 7. Germline-derived CDR1 and CDR2 are LNHDA and SQIVND (reference sequence). The CDR3 is 15 amino acids. The CDR3 nucleotides are TGTGCCAGTAGTCCCGGACAGGGGAGGGACACTGAAGCTTTCTTT. Protein sequence: CASSPGQGRDTEAFF.

The sample holds a few counts of this clonotype. The rearrangement uses TRBV24-1 and TRBJ2-3; TRBD1 aligns across 9 bases. The germline gives CDR1 KGHDR, CDR2 SFDVKD. Trimming took 7 bases from V and 4 from J; bases not matched to a gene: 5. This CDR3 has 14 amino acids. CDR3 amino acids: CATSAGTGSDTQYF. CDR3 nucleotides: TGTGCCACCAGCGCCGGGACAGGGTCAGATACGCAGTATTTT.

The CDR3 spells CASSPGTGFNEKLFF. CDR3 nucleotide sequence: TGTGCCAGCAGCCCAGGGACAGGTTTTAATGAAAAACTGTTTTTT. The chain uses TRBV9 and TRBJ1-4; TRBD1 matches 8 bases. V lost 4 bases, J lost 4 bases, and 6 bases stayed unmatched. Germline CDR1 is SGDLS and CDR2 is YYNGEE. The CDR3 length is 15 residues.

This clonotype has just a few counts. This chain links TRBV5-1 with TRBJ1-2; D ambiguous. This CDR3 is 13 amino acids long. The V gene lost 3 bases and the J gene lost 3 bases, with 9 bases spanning the gap. Germline CDR1 and CDR2: SGHRS and YFSETQ. The CDR3 region has the DNA TGCGCCAGCAGCTACACCGGGGACTATGGCTACACCTTC. Translation: CASSYTGDYGYTF. Full variable domain (missing parts from reference TRBV5-1 and TRBJ1-2): KAGVTQTPRYLIKTRGQQVTLSCSPISGHRSVSWYQQTPGQGLQFLFEYFSETQRNKGNFPGRFSGRQFSNSRSEMNVSTLELGDSALYLCASSYTGDYGYTFGSGTRLTVV.

V is TRBV12-3 or TRBV12-4 and J is TRBJ1-1; D unclear. This CDR3 is built from 11 residues. Trimming stripped 4 bases from V and 9 bases from J, with 9 bases between. CDR3 in amino acids: CASSSGSQAFF. The CDR3 nucleotides read TGTGCCAGCAGTTCCGGGTCTCAAGCTTTCTTT.

The rearrangement joins TRBV12-3 or TRBV12-4 to TRBJ1-5; a possible D gene is TRBD1 (6 bases). The CDR3 sequence is 15 residues long. Trimming removed 3 bases at V and 3 bases at J, with 12 bases between. The CDR3 protein is CASSFGGGANQPQHF. CDR3 in DNA: TGTGCCAGCAGTTTTGGGGGGGGGGCCAATCAGCCCCAGCATTTT.

Here the CDR3 DNA reads TGCGCCAGCAGCCGAATTCAGGGGATCCTATCAGGCAATCAGCCCCAGCATTTT. Translation gives CASSRIQGILSGNQPQHF. The V and J genes are TRBV4-1 and TRBJ1-5; tentative D call: TRBD1 (6 bases). The CDR3 is made up of 18 amino acids. Trimming stripped 4 bases from V and 2 bases from J, with 21 bases between. The V gene's germline CDR1 is MGHRA and CDR2 YSYEKL.

The V gene is TRBV4-2, the J gene TRBJ2-1, with 14 nucleotides matching TRBD2. The J segment lost 8 bases and the V segment lost 4 bases, leaving 4 bases of the junction unmatched. Germline V gene lookup returns CDR1 LGHNA and CDR2 YNFKEQ. The CDR3 contains 15 residues. The DNA of the CDR3 is TGTGCCAGCAGCCCGGGACTAGCGGGAGATCATGAGCAGTTCTTC. Amino acid sequence: CASSPGLAGDHEQFF.

This clonotype was found a few times. The rearrangement uses TRBV6-5 and TRBJ2-7; D could derive from TRBD1 or TRBD2 (6 bases each). Trimming took off 0 bases at V and 0 bases at J, with 12 bases between the two ends. CDR3 length: 16 residues. Germline values: CDR1 MNHEY, CDR2 SVGAGI. The DNA for the CDR3 is TGTGCCAGCAGTTACTCGGGGGGCCGAAGCTCCTACGAGCAGTACTTC. It translates to CASSYSGGRSSYEQYF.

The chain has TRBV4-1 and TRBJ2-1, with 8 bases that match TRBD1. The V gene end was trimmed by 0 bases and the J gene end by 4 bases; junction bases not matched to a gene: 8. The CDR3 is made up of 17 amino acids. CDR1 and CDR2 from the germline V gene are MGHRA and YSYEKL. CDR3 in DNA: TGCGCCAGCAGCCAAGATCTCCTGGACAGGGTGTACAATGAGCAGTTCTTC. It specifies CASSQDLLDRVYNEQFF.

This clonotype has a handful of counts. V and J are TRBV5-1 and TRBJ1-1, with 8 bases matching TRBD1. V lost 2 bases to trimming and J lost 2 bases; unmatched junction nucleotides: 8. CDR1 SGHRS and CDR2 YFSETQ come from the germline V gene. This CDR3 is 16 amino acids long. The CDR3 here is CASSFMTGADNTEAFF. CDR3 coding DNA: TGCGCCAGCAGCTTCATGACAGGGGCCGATAACACTGAAGCTTTCTTT.

The chain recombines TRBV12-3 or TRBV12-4 with TRBJ2-1; TRBD2 matches at 7 bases. V gave up 5 bases and J gave up 3 bases; unmatched junction bases: 16. The CDR3 consists of 18 residues. The CDR3 DNA is TGTGCCAGCAGTCCAAGACCTTTGGGAGGGAGTAGCTACAATGAGCAGTTCTTC. Its translation is CASSPRPLGGSSYNEQFF.

This clonotype has only a few counts. The chain joins TRBV29-1 to TRBJ2-3; 7 nucleotides match TRBD1. Trimming took 0 bases from V and 2 from J; bases not matched to a gene: 5. The CDR3 sequence is 15 residues long. CDR1 and CDR2 (germline): SQVTM, ANQGSEA. This chain's CDR3 is CSVEDRGQSTDTQYF. The CDR3 DNA reads as TGCAGCGTTGAAGATCGGGGACAGTCCACAGATACGCAGTATTTT.

V is TRBV11-2 and J is TRBJ2-3; 11 bases line up with TRBD2. Trimming at V came to 3 bases and at J to 6 bases, leaving 11 bases not matched to a gene. Germline CDR1 is SGHAT and CDR2 is FQNNGV. This CDR3 contains 17 residues. The CDR3 coding sequence is TGTGCCAGCAGCTTTGGACTAGCGGGCCGACGAATGGATACGCAGTATTTT. Its translation is CASSFGLAGRRMDTQYF.

J is TRBJ2-3 and V is TRBV5-1; 9 nucleotides line up with TRBD2. Germline CDR1 reads SGHRS; CDR2 reads YFSETQ. The trim removed 4 bases at V and 3 bases at J, leaving 12 bases unmatched. CDR3 length: 17 residues. The CDR3 is CASSPRAGGPGTDTQYF. The CDR3 region has the DNA TGCGCCAGCAGCCCACGGGCGGGAGGGCCTGGAACAGATACGCAGTATTTT.

This clonotype came up a few times. This chain connects TRBV5-1 to TRBJ2-3; D is uncertain. V was shortened by 5 bases and J by 0 bases, with 7 bases between the two germline ends. The CDR3 is 13 residues long. Per germline, CDR1 SGHRS and CDR2 YFSETQ. The CDR3 here is CASRTTSTDTQYF. CDR3 DNA: TGCGCCAGCAGAACGACTAGCACAGATACGCAGTATTTT.